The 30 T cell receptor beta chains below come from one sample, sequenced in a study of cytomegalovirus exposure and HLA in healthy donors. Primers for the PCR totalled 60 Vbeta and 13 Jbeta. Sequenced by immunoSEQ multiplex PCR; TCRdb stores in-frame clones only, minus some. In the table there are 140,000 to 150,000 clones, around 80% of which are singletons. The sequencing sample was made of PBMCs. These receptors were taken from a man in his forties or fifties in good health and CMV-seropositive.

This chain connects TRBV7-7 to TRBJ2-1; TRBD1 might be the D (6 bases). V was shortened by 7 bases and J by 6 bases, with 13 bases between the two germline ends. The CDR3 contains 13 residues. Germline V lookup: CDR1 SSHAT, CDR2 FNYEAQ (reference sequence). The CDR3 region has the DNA TGTGCCAGCACCATGACAGGATCCAATGAGCAGTTCTTC. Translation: CASTMTGSNEQFF.

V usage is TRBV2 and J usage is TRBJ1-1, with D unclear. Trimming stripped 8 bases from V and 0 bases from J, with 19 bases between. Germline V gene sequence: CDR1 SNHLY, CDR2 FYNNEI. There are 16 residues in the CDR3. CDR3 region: CASSSESWLMNTEAFF. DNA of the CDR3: TGTGCCAGCTCTTCGGAGTCATGGCTCATGAACACTGAAGCTTTCTTT.

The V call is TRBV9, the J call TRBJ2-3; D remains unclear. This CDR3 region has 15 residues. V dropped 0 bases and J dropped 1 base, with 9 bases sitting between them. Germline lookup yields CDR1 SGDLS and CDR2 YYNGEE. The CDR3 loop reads CASSVAVSGTDTQYF. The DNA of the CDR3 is TGTGCCAGCAGCGTAGCCGTGTCGGGCACAGATACGCAGTATTTT.

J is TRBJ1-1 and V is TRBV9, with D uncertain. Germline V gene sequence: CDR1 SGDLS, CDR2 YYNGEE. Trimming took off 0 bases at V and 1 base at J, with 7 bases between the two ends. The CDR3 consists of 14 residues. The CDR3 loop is CASSVAPENTEAFF. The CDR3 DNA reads TGTGCCAGCAGCGTAGCGCCAGAGAACACTGAAGCTTTCTTT.

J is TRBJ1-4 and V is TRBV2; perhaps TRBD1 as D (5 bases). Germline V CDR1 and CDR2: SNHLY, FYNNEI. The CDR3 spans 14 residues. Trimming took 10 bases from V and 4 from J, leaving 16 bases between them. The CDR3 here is CATRVDRSNEKLFF. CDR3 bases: TGTGCCACCCGCGTCGACAGAAGTAATGAAAAACTGTTTTTT.

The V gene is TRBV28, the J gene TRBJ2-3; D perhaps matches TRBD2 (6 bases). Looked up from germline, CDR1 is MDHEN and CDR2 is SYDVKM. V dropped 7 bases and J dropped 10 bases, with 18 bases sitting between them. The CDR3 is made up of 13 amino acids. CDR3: CASTRGAPSSQYF. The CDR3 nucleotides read TGTGCCAGCACTCGCGGGGCTCCAAGTTCGCAGTATTTT.

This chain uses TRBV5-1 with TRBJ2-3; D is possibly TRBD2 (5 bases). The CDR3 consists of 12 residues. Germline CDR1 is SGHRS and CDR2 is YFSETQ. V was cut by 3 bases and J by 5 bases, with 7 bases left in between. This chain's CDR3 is CASSSAGDTQYF. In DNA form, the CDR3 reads TGCGCCAGCAGCTCGGCGGGAGATACGCAGTATTTT.

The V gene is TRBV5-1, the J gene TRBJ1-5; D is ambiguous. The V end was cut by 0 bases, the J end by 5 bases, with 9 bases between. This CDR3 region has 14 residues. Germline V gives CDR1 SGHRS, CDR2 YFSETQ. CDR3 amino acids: CASSLDPGHQPQHF. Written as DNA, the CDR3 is TGCGCCAGCAGCTTGGACCCCGGTCATCAGCCCCAGCATTTT.

The chain's CDR3 is CASSLGVGSQSKNTEAFF. In DNA form, the CDR3 reads TGTGCCAGCAGCTTGGGGGTGGGCAGCCAAAGTAAAAACACTGAAGCTTTCTTT. The chain employs TRBV5-4 and TRBJ1-1; D is undetermined. Germline CDR1 reads SGHNT; CDR2 reads YYREEE (reference sequence). Trimming took off 0 bases at V and 2 bases at J, with 20 bases between the two ends. The CDR3 is 18 residues long.

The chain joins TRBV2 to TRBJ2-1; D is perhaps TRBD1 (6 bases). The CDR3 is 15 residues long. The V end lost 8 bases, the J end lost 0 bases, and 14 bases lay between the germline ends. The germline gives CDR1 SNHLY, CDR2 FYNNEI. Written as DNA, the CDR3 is TGTGCCAGCGGGTGGACAGCGAGCTCCTACAATGAGCAGTTCTTC. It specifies CASGWTASSYNEQFF.

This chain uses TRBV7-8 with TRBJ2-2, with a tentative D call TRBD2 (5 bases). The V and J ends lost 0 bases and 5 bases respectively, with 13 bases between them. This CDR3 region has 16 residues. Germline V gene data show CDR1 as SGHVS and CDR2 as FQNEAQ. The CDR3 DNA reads TGTGCCAGCAGCTTAGCCCTAGGGAGAGGGACCGGGGAGCTGTTTTTT. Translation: CASSLALGRGTGELFF.

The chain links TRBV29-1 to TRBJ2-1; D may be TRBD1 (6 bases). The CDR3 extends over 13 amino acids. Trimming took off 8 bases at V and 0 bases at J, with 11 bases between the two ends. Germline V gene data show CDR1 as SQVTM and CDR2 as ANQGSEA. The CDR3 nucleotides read TGCAGCTTTACAGGGAGCTCCTACAATGAGCAGTTCTTC. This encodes CSFTGSSYNEQFF.

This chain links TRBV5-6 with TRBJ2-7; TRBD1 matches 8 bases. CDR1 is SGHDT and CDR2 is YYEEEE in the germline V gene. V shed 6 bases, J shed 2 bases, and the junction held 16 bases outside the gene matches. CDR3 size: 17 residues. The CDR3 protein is CASTKLSRTGFPYEQYF. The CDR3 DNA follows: TGTGCCAGCACCAAGCTTTCAAGGACAGGGTTCCCCTACGAGCAGTACTTC.

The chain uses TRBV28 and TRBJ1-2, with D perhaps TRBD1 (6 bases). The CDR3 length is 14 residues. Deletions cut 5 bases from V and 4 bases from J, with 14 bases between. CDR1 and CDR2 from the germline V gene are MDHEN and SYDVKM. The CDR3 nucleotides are TGTGCCAGCAGTGATTGGACAGACCGCTATGGCTACACCTTC. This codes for CASSDWTDRYGYTF.

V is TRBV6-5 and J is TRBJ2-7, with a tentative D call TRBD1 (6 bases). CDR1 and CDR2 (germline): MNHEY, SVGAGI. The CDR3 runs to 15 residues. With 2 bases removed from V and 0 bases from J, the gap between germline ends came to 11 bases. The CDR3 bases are TGTGCCAGCAGTTACCGCATGGACAGCTCCTACGAGCAGTACTTC. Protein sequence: CASSYRMDSSYEQYF.

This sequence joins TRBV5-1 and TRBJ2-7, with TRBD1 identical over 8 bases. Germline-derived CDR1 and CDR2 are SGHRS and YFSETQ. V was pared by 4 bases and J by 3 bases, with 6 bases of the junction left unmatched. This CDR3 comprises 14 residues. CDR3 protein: CASSVDRGFYEQYF. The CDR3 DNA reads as TGCGCCAGCAGCGTAGACAGGGGATTCTACGAGCAGTACTTC. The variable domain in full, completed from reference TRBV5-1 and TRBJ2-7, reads KAGVTQTPRYLIKTRGQQVTLSCSPISGHRSVSWYQQTPGQGLQFLFEYFSETQRNKGNFPGRFSGRQFSNSRSEMNVSTLELGDSALYLCASSVDRGFYEQYFGPGTRLTVT.

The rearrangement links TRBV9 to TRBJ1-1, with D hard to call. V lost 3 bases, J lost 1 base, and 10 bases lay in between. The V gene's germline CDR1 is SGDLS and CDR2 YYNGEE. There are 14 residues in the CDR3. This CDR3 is CASSAPSPNTEAFF. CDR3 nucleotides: TGTGCCAGCAGCGCCCCCAGTCCGAACACTGAAGCTTTCTTT.

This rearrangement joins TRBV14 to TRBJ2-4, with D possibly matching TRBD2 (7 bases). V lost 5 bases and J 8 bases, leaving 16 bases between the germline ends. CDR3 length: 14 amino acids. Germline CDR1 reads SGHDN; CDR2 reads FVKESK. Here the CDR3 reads CASSGPGGSYIQYF. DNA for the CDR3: TGTGCCAGCAGCGGACCGGGGGGCTCGTACATTCAGTACTTC.

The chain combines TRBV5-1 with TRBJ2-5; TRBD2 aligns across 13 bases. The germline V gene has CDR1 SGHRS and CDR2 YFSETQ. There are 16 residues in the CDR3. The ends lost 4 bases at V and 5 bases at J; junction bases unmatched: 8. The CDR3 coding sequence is TGCGCCAGCAGCACCCCGGGACTAGCGGGACAGGAGACCCAGTACTTC. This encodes CASSTPGLAGQETQYF.

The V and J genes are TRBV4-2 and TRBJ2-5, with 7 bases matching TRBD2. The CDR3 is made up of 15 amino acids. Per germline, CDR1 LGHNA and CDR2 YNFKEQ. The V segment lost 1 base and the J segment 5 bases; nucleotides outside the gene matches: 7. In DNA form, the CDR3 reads TGTGCCAGCAGCCAAGGAACGCGGGAGATGGAGACCCAGTACTTC. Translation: CASSQGTREMETQYF.

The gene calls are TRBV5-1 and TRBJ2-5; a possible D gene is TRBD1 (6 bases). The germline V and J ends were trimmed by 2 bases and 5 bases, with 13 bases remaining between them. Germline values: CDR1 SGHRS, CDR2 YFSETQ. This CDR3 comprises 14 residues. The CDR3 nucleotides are TGCGCCAGCAGCTTTCAGGGGCATGGGGAGACCCAGTACTTC. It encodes CASSFQGHGETQYF.

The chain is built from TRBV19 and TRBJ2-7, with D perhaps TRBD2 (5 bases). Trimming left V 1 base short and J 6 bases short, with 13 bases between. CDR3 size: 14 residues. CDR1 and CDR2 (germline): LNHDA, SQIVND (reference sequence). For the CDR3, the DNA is TGTGCCAGTAGTATAGGCCGGGAACCCGGCGAGCAGTACTTC. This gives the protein CASSIGREPGEQYF.

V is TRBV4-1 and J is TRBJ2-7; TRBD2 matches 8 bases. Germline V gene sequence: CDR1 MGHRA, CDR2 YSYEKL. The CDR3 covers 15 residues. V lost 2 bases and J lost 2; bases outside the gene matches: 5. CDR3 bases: TGCGCCAGCAGCCAACTCGGGGGGGGTCCCTACGAGCAGTACTTC. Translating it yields CASSQLGGGPYEQYF.

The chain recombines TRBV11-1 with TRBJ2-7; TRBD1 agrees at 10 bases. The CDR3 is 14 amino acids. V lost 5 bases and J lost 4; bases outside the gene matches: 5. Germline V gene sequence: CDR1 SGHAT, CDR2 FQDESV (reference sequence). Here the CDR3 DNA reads TGTGCCAGCAGCCATGGGACAGGGGTTTACGAGCAGTACTTC. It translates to CASSHGTGVYEQYF.

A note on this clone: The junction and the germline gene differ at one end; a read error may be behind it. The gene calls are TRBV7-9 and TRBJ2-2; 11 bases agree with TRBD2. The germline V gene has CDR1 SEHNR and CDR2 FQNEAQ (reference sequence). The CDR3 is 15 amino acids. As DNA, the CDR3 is TGTTCCAGCAGCTTGACTAGCGGGACGACCGGGGAGCTGTTTTTT. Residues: CSSSLTSGTTGELFF.

CDR3 DNA: TGTGCCAGCAGTGTGGAGGGGCACACTGAAGCTTTCTTT. The encoded protein is CASSVEGHTEAFF. The rearrangement uses TRBV6-1 and TRBJ1-1; perhaps TRBD1 as D (5 bases). This CDR3 contains 13 residues. Germline V gives CDR1 MNHNS, CDR2 SASEGT. V shed 4 bases and J shed 3 bases, with 9 bases lying between them.

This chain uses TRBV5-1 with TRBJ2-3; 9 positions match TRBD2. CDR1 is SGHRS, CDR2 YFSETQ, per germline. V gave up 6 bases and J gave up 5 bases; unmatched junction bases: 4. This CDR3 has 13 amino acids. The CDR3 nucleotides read TGCGCCAGCAAGGTAGCGGGAGAAGATACGCAGTATTTT. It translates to CASKVAGEDTQYF.

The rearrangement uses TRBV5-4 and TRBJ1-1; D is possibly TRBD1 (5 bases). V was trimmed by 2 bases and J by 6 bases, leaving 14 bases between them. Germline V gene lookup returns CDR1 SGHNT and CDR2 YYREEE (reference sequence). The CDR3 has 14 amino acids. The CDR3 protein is CASSFGAATAEAFF. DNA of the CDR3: TGTGCCAGCAGCTTTGGGGCGGCGACTGCTGAAGCTTTCTTT.

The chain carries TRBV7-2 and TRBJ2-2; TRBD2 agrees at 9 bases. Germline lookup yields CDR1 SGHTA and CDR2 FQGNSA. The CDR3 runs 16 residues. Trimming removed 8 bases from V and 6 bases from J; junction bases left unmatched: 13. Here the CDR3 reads CASDEQGGRAAGELFF. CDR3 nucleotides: TGTGCCAGCGATGAACAGGGCGGGAGGGCGGCCGGGGAGCTGTTTTTT.

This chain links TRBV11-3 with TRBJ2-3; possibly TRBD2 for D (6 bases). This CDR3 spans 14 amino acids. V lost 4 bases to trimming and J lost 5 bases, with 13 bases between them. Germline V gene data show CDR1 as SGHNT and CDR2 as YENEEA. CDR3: CASSSGLEGDTQYF. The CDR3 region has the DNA TGTGCCAGCAGCTCTGGACTGGAGGGAGATACGCAGTATTTT.